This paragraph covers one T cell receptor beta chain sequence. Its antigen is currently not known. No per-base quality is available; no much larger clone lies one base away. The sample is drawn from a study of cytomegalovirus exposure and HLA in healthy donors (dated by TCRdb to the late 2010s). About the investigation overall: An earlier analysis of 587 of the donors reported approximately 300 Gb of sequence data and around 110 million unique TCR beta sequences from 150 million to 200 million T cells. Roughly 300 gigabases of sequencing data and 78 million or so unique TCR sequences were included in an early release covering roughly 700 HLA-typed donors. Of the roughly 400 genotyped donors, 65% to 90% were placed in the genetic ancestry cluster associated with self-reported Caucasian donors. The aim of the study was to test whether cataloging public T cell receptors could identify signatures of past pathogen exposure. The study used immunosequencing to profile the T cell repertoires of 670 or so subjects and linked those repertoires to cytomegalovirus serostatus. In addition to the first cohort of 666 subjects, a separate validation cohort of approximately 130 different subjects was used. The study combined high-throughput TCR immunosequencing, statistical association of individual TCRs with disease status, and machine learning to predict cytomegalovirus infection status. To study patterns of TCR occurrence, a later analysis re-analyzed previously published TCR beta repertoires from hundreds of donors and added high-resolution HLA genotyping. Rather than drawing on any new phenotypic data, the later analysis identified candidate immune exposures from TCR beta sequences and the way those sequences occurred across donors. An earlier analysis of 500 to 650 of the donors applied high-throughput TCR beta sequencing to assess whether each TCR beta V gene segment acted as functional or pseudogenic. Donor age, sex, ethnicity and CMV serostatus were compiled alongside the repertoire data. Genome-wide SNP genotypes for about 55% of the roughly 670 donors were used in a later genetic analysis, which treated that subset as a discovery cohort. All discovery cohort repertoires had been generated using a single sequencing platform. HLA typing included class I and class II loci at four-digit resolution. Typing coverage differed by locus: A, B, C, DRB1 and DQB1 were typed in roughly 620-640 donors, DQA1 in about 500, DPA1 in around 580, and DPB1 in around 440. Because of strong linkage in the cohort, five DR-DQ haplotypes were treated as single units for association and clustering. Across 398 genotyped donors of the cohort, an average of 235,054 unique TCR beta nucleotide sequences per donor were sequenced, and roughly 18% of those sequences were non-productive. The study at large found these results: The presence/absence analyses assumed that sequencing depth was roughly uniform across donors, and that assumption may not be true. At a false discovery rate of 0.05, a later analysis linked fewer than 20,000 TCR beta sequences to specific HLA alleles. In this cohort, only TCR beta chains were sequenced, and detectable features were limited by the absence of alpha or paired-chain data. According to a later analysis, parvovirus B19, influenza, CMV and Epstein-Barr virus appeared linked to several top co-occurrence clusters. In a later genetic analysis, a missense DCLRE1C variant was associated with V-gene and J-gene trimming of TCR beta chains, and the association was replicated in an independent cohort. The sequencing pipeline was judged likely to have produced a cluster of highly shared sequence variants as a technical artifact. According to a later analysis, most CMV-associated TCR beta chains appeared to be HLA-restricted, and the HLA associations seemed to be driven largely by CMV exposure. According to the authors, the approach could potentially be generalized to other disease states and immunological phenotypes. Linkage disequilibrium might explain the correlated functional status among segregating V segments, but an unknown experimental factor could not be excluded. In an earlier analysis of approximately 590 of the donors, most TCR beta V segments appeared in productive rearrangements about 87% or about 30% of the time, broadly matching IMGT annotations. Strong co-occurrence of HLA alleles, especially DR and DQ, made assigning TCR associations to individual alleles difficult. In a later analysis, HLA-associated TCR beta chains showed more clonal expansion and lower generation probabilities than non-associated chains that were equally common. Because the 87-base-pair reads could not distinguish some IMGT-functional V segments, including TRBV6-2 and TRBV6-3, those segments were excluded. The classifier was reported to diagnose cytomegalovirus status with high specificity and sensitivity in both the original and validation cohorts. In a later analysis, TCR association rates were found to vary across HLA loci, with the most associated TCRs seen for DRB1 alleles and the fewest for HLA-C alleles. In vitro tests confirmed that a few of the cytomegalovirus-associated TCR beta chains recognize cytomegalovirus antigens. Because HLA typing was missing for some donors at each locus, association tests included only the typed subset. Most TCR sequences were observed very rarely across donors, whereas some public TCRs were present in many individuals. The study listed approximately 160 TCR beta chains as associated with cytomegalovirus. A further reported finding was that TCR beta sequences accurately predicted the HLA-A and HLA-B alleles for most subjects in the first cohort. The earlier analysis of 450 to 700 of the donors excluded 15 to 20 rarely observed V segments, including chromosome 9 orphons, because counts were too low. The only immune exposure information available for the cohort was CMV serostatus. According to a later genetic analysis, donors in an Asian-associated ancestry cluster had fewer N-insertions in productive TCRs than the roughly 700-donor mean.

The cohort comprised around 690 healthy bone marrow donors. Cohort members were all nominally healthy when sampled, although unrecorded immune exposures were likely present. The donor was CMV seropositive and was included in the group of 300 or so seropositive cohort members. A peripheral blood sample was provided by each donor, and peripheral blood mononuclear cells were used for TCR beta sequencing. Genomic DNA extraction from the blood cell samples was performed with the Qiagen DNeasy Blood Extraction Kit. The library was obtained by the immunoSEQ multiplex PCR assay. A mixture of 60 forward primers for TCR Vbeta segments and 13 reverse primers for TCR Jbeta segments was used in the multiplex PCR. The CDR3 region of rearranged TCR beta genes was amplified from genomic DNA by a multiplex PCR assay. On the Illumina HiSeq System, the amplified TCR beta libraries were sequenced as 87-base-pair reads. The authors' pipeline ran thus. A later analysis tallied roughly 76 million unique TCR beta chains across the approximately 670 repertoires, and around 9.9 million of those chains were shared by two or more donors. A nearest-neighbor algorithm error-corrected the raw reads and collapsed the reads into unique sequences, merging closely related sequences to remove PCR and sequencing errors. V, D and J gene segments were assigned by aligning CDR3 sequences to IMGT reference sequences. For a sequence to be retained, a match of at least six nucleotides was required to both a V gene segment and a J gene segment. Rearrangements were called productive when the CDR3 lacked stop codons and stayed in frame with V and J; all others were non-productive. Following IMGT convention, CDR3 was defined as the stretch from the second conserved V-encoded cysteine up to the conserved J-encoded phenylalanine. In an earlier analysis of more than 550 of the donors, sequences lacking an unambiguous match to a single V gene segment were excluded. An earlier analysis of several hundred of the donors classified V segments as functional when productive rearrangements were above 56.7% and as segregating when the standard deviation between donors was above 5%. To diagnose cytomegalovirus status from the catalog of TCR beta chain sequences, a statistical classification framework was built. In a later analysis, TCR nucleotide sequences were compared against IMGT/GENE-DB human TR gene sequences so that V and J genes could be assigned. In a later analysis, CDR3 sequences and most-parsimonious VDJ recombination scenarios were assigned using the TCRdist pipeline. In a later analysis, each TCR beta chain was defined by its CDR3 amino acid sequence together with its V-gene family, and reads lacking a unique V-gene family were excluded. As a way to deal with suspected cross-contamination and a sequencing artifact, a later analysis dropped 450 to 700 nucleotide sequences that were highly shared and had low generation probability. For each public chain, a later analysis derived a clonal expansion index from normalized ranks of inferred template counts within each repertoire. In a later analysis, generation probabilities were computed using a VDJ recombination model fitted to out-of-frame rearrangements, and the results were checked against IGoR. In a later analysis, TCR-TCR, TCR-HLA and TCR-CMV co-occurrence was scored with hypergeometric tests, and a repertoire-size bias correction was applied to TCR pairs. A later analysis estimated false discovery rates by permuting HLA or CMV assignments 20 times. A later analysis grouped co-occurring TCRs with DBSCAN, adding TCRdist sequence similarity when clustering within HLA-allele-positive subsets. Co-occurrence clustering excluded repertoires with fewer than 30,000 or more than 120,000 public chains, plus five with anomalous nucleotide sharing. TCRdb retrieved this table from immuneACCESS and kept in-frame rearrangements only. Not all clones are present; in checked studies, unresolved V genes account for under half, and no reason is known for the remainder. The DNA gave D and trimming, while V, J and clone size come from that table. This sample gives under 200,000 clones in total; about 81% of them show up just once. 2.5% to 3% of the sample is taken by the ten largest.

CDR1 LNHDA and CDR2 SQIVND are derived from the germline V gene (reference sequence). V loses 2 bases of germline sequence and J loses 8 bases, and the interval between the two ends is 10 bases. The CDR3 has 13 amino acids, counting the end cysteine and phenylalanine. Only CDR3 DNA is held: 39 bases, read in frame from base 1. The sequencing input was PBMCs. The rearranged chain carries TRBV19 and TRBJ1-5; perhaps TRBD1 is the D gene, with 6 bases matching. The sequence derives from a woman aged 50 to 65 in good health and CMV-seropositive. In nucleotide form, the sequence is TGTGCCAGTAGTATATGGGGGCTGGAGCCCCAGCATTTT. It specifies CASSIWGLEPQHF.